The rows below give T cell receptor beta chains drawn from one sample of a study of T-cell reconstitution after alpha-beta-depleted transplantation in children. TCRdb reprocessed the PCR reads with MiXCR, giving one entry per CDR3 protein. The top ten hold roughly a tenth of the sample, which has roughly 300,000 distinct CDR3 sequences, roughly 9.5% seen once. The sequencing here drew on PBMCs from the stem cell graft donor, taken from the stem cell graft. The receptors come from a human donor who donated a stem cell graft to a child with SCID. Both conserved end residues are part of each CDR3. The D gene is left open where the match is weak. Size values are once, few and many counts, or a class for expanded clones, and some rows have none.

cdr3_aa cdr3_nt j_call v_call clone_size d_call
CASSFLHAGTEKETQYF TGTGCCAGCAGTTTCCTGCATGCCGGGACAGAAAAAGAGACCCAGTACTTC TRBJ2-5 TRBV27 few TRBD1
CASTVNYGYTF TGTGCCAGTACCGTCAACTATGGCTACACCTTC TRBJ1-2 TRBV19 many NA
CASSQVVGETQYF TGCGCCAGCAGCCAAGTTGTGGGGGAGACCCAGTACTTC TRBJ2-5 TRBV4-1 NA NA
CASSEAADGYEQYF TGTGCCAGCAGTGAAGCGGCCGACGGCTACGAGCAGTACTTC TRBJ2-7 TRBV6-1 many NA
CASSLGGRGSNQPQHF TGTGCCAGCAGCTTAGGAGGGAGGGGAAGCAATCAGCCCCAGCATTTT TRBJ1-5 TRBV7-6 NA NA
CASSLGASGGLLDTQYF TGTGCCAGCAGCTTAGGGGCTAGCGGGGGGTTGTTAGATACGCAGTATTTT TRBJ2-3 TRBV7-8 NA TRBD2
CASSKEGLAGYEQYF TGTGCCAGCAGTAAAGAGGGACTAGCAGGTTACGAGCAGTACTTC TRBJ2-7 TRBV2 NA TRBD2
CASSIPPSGGVQETQYF TGCGCCAGCAGTATTCCACCTAGCGGGGGGGTTCAAGAGACCCAGTACTTC TRBJ2-5 TRBV5-1 few TRBD2
CASSPGLGYGYTF TGTGCCAGCAGCCCGGGACTCGGGTATGGCTACACCTTC TRBJ1-2 TRBV27 few NA
CASSQDGGGNTIYF TGTGCCAGCAGCCAAGATGGTGGTGGAAACACCATATATTTT TRBJ1-3 TRBV3-1 NA NA
CASSPQGLDTEAFF TGTGCCAGCAGCCCCCAGGGGCTGGACACTGAAGCTTTCTTT TRBJ1-1 TRBV7-3 few NA
CASSLASQPQHF TGTGCCAGCAGTTTAGCGAGTCAGCCCCAGCATTTT TRBJ1-5 TRBV12-3/TRBV12-4 few NA
CASSPPARKNTEAFF TGTGCCAGCAGCCCCCCGGCCAGAAAAAACACTGAAGCTTTCTTT TRBJ1-1 TRBV7-6 few NA
CSGTNPGGGYTF TGCAGCGGAACAAACCCAGGTGGAGGCTACACCTTC TRBJ1-2 TRBV29-1 NA NA
CASIRRTENTEAFF TGTGCCAGCATTCGGCGGACAGAGAACACTGAAGCTTTCTTT TRBJ1-1 TRBV6-2/TRBV6-3 NA NA
CASSTTRGDTQYF TGTGCCAGCAGCACCACCCGAGGAGATACGCAGTATTTT TRBJ2-3 TRBV2 many NA
CASSSSWGKEKLFF TGTGCCAGCAGTTCGAGTTGGGGGAAAGAAAAACTGTTTTTT TRBJ1-4 TRBV12-3/TRBV12-4 few NA
CASSLVAASSSGANVLTF TGCGCCAGCAGCTTGGTGGCCGCCAGCAGCTCTGGGGCCAACGTCCTGACTTTC TRBJ2-6 TRBV5-1 NA NA
CASNQGSYEQYF TGCGCCAGCAACCAGGGCTCCTACGAGCAGTACTTC TRBJ2-7 TRBV10-2 many NA
CSAPPGPLAKNIQYF TGCAGTGCCCCCCCCGGTCCCTTAGCCAAAAACATTCAGTACTTC TRBJ2-4 TRBV20-1 NA NA
CASSLTAGQGVQQYF TGCGCCAGCAGCTTAACGGCGGGACAGGGGGTCCAGCAGTACTTC TRBJ2-7 TRBV5-1 many TRBD1
CASSLVGDRVTEQYF TGTGCCAGCAGCTTAGTCGGGGACAGGGTTACCGAGCAGTACTTC TRBJ2-7 TRBV7-2 few TRBD1
CSVEGYDRSYEQYF TGCAGCGTTGAAGGGTATGATAGGTCCTACGAGCAGTACTTC TRBJ2-7 TRBV29-1 few NA
CASSTTGLLNTEAFF TGTGCCAGCAGTACAACAGGCCTATTGAACACTGAAGCTTTCTTT TRBJ1-1 TRBV12-3/TRBV12-4 many NA
CASSVDRAHEQYF TGTGCCAGCAGTGTGGACAGGGCTCACGAGCAGTACTTC TRBJ2-7 TRBV2 few TRBD1
CASSFSGRELTLRGTQYF TGTGCCAGCAGCTTTAGTGGGCGAGAGCTTACTTTGCGAGGGACCCAGTACTTC TRBJ2-5 TRBV11-1 few NA
CASSEGRSNQPQHF TGTGCCAGCAGTGAAGGCAGGAGCAATCAGCCCCAGCATTTT TRBJ1-5 TRBV2 few NA
CASSPFDRPRQYF TGTGCCAGCAGCCCGTTTGACAGGCCGAGGCAGTACTTC TRBJ2-7 TRBV3-1 few NA
CASSQARGEDTQYF TGTGCCAGCAGCCAAGCTCGGGGCGAAGATACGCAGTATTTT TRBJ2-3 TRBV4-2 few NA
CSARTGGDTEAFF TGCAGCGCCCGGACAGGAGGCGACACTGAAGCTTTCTTT TRBJ1-1 TRBV29-1 many TRBD1
CSATPETSGEQETQYF TGCAGTGCAACCCCCGAGACTAGCGGGGAACAAGAGACCCAGTACTTC TRBJ2-5 TRBV20-1 NA TRBD2
CASSDSYRQFF TGTGCCAGCAGCGATAGCTATCGGCAGTTCTTC TRBJ2-1 TRBV9 many NA
CASSPIDLSYEQYF TGTGCCAGCAGCCCTATCGATCTCTCCTACGAGCAGTACTTC TRBJ2-7 TRBV11-2 NA NA
CASSFPRARETQYF TGTGCCAGCAGCTTTCCCCGGGCGAGGGAGACCCAGTACTTC TRBJ2-5 TRBV7-2 NA NA
CASSDLQRTGELFF TGTGCCAGCAGCGACCTGCAGCGGACCGGGGAGCTGTTTTTT TRBJ2-2 TRBV12-3/TRBV12-4 few NA
CASSQVVAGAYNEQFF TGTGCCAGCAGCCAAGTCGTAGCGGGGGCTTACAATGAGCAGTTCTTC TRBJ2-1 TRBV14 few TRBD2
CASSQSGGGTGELFF TGTGCCAGCAGCCAGAGCGGGGGGGGCACCGGGGAGCTGTTTTTT TRBJ2-2 TRBV7-3 few TRBD2
CASSLKGGLGYTF TGTGCCAGCAGTTTAAAAGGGGGCCTTGGCTACACCTTC TRBJ1-2 TRBV12-3/TRBV12-4 few TRBD1
CASSLEQGNNEQFF TGTGCTAGCAGCTTAGAGCAGGGGAACAATGAGCAGTTCTTC TRBJ2-1 TRBV7-7 NA NA
CASSLLPGTGVDNEQFF TGTGCCAGCAGCTTACTTCCCGGGACAGGGGTCGACAATGAGCAGTTCTTC TRBJ2-1 TRBV11-2 few TRBD1
CASSQDRTGGYEQYF TGTGCCAGCAGCCAAGATCGGACAGGGGGCTACGAGCAGTACTTC TRBJ2-7 TRBV4-2 many TRBD1
CASSFLLAGGQETQYF TGCGCCAGCAGCTTCCTACTAGCGGGGGGACAAGAGACCCAGTACTTC TRBJ2-5 TRBV5-1 few TRBD2
CSASPGQFSNQPQHF TGCAGTGCTAGTCCGGGACAATTCAGCAATCAGCCCCAGCATTTT TRBJ1-5 TRBV20-1 few NA
CASSLTVDQGGYTF TGCGCCAGCAGCCTAACGGTCGACCAGGGAGGCTACACCTTC TRBJ1-2 TRBV5-1 many NA
CASSLRIGPYEQYF TGTGCCAGCAGCCTGAGGATAGGTCCCTACGAGCAGTACTTC TRBJ2-7 TRBV5-6 few NA
CAISVDRVGEAFF TGTGCCATCAGTGTGGACAGGGTGGGAGAAGCTTTCTTT TRBJ1-1 TRBV10-3 NA TRBD1
CASRTGTLTGELFF TGTGCCAGTAGGACAGGCACACTCACCGGGGAGCTGTTTTTT TRBJ2-2 TRBV19 NA NA